The 28 T cell receptor beta chains presented below share a single source sample, sequenced in a study of T cell repertoires in cytomegalovirus infection. From the reads, TCRdb called clonotypes with MiXCR, one entry per CDR3 protein. Of about 770,000 distinct CDR3 sequences in the sample, 25% to 35% were seen once. The antigens of these receptors remain unknown. Sequencing used cultured CD8+ T cells from PBMCs, obtained from culture after CMV antigen stimulation. These receptors came from a human donor in good health (CMV status not recorded). Some clones in this sample may be carry-over from other donors' samples.

This clonotype has more than one count but fewer than ten. The rearrangement uses TRBV11-2 and TRBJ2-1, with D perhaps matching TRBD1 (6 bases). This CDR3 contains 13 residues. The germline V gene encodes CDR1 SGHAT and CDR2 FQNNGV. Deletions cut 5 bases from V and 9 bases from J, with 14 bases between. CDR3 nucleotide sequence: TGTGCCAGCAGCCACTCGGTCAGGGGTGAGCAGTTCTTC. Its protein product is CASSHSVRGEQFF.

V gene TRBV9 combines with J gene TRBJ2-1; 10 bases are shared with TRBD1. The germline gives CDR1 SGDLS, CDR2 YYNGEE. V trimming: 0 bases; J trimming: 9 bases; junction bases outside the gene matches: 15. The CDR3 has 18 amino acids. The CDR3 DNA is TGTGCCAGCAGCGTAGGTGGCACTCCGAGACAGGGGGCCCTTGAGCAGTTCTTC. Amino acid sequence: CASSVGGTPRQGALEQFF.

The sample holds many counts of this clonotype. V usage is TRBV7-6 and J usage is TRBJ1-2; TRBD1 matches at 7 bases. The length of the CDR3 is 13 residues. CDR1 and CDR2 from the germline V gene are SGHVS and FNYEAQ. V lost 6 bases to trimming and J lost 4 bases; unmatched junction nucleotides: 5. The CDR3 is CASSLQGTYGYTF. CDR3 nucleotides: TGTGCCAGCAGTTTACAGGGGACCTATGGCTACACCTTC.

CDR3 sequence reads: CASSEGTNEAFF. As DNA, the CDR3 is TGTGCCAGCAGCGAGGGGACAAATGAAGCTTTCTTT. V is TRBV11-2 and J is TRBJ1-1, with a weak D call TRBD1 (6 bases). V was clipped by 5 bases and J by 7 bases, with 11 bases between them. Germline lookup yields CDR1 SGHAT and CDR2 FQNNGV. The CDR3 extends over 12 amino acids.

This clonotype was seen ten or more times. The chain links TRBV18 to TRBJ1-6, with TRBD1 matching over 11 bases. The length of the CDR3 is 14 residues. Losses at the gene ends were 4 bases for V and 11 bases for J; bases not matched to a gene: 4. Germline CDR1 KGHSH, CDR2 LQKENI. The CDR3 sequence: CASSQGTGGTPLHF. The CDR3 DNA sequence: TGTGCCAGCTCACAAGGGACAGGGGGGACACCCCTCCACTTT.

The chain combines TRBV7-6 with TRBJ2-5; 8 bases map to TRBD2. Germline V gene data show CDR1 as SGHVS and CDR2 as FNYEAQ. J gave up 1 base and V 3 bases, and 7 bases lay outside the gene matches. The CDR3 spans 16 residues. This CDR3 reads CASSFPYGGAQETQYF. The CDR3 region has the DNA TGTGCCAGCAGCTTCCCATACGGGGGGGCCCAAGAGACCCAGTACTTC.

DNA of the CDR3: TGTGCCAGCAGTTTAAGTCGACAGGGAAACCAGCCCCAGCATTTT. Its protein product is CASSLSRQGNQPQHF. This rearrangement joins TRBV27 to TRBJ1-5, with TRBD1 matching 7 bases. The CDR3 totals 15 residues. Germline assignment: CDR1 MNHEY and CDR2 SMNVEV (reference sequence). The trim removed 2 bases at V and 7 bases at J, leaving 8 bases unmatched.

This clonotype was counted a few times. The gene calls are TRBV12-3 or TRBV12-4 and TRBJ2-3, with a possible D match to TRBD1 (5 bases). V lost 7 bases and J lost 0, with 11 bases in between. The CDR3 spans 14 residues. The CDR3 protein is CASITTESTDTQYF. CDR3 coding DNA: TGTGCCAGCATCACGACAGAAAGCACAGATACGCAGTATTTT.

This clonotype was recorded a few times. This rearrangement joins TRBV18 to TRBJ2-3; 9 bases are shared with TRBD2. V lost 3 bases, J lost 7 bases, and 11 bases stayed unmatched. In germline, CDR1 is KGHSH, CDR2 LQKENI. The CDR3 covers 16 residues. The CDR3 is CASSPPGGGAFYTQYF. The CDR3, as DNA: TGTGCCAGCTCACCCCCCGGCGGGGGGGCCTTCTATACGCAGTATTTT.

This clonotype was recorded once. The chain links TRBV7-9 to TRBJ2-1; perhaps TRBD2 as D (7 bases). V gave up 3 bases and J gave up 15 bases, with 21 bases separating them. CDR1 SEHNR and CDR2 FQNEAQ come from the germline V gene (reference sequence). The CDR3 is made up of 14 amino acids. The CDR3 region has the DNA TGTGCCAGCAGCTTCCTCCTTGGGGGGGGCGAGTCGTTCTTC. Translated: CASSFLLGGGESFF. The full variable domain, rest sourced from reference TRBV7-9 and TRBJ2-1, is DTGVSQNPRHKITKRGQNVTFRCDPISEHNRLYWYRQTLGQGPEFLTYFQNEAQLEKSRLLSDRFSAERPKGSFSTLEIQRTEQGDSAMYLCASSFLLGGGESFFGPGTRLTVL.

The chain recombines TRBV9 with TRBJ2-6, with D unclear. The germline V gene has CDR1 SGDLS and CDR2 YYNGEE. Trimming pared 1 base from V and 0 bases from J, leaving 11 bases between. The CDR3 spans 17 residues. CDR3 sequence reads: CASSVTAAASGANVLTF. CDR3 nucleotide sequence: TGTGCCAGCAGCGTAACCGCGGCAGCCTCTGGGGCCAACGTCCTGACTTTC.

This chain uses TRBV7-9 with TRBJ2-3; D possibly uses TRBD1 or TRBD2 (7 bases each). The CDR3 totals 16 residues. Trimming removed 5 bases from V and 3 bases from J, with 18 bases in between. The germline CDR1 and CDR2 sequences are SEHNR and FQNEAQ (reference sequence). The DNA of the CDR3 is TGTGCCAGCAGCCCGATTCAGGGGGGGCCGACAGATACGCAGTATTTT. Amino acid sequence: CASSPIQGGPTDTQYF. Full variable domain (outside the CDR3, taken from reference TRBV7-9 and TRBJ2-3): DTGVSQNPRHKITKRGQNVTFRCDPISEHNRLYWYRQTLGQGPEFLTYFQNEAQLEKSRLLSDRFSAERPKGSFSTLEIQRTEQGDSAMYLCASSPIQGGPTDTQYFGPGTRLTVL.

J is TRBJ1-2 and V is TRBV20-1, with D perhaps TRBD1 (5 bases). This CDR3 is built from 14 residues. The V and J ends lost 6 bases and 4 bases respectively, with 18 bases between them. The germline V gene encodes CDR1 DFQATT and CDR2 SNEGSKA (reference sequence). CDR3 loop: CSAPLTQTAYGYTF. The CDR3 region has the DNA TGCAGTGCCCCTCTCACCCAGACAGCCTATGGCTACACCTTC.

This sequence joins TRBV6-1 and TRBJ2-1; 10 bases line up with TRBD2. CDR1 and CDR2 (germline): MNHNS, SASEGT. CDR3 length: 15 amino acids. Losses at the gene ends were 7 bases for V and 5 bases for J; bases not matched to a gene: 8. The CDR3 DNA follows: TGTGCCAGCAACGGACTAGCGGACATGGACAATGAGCAGTTCTTC. It specifies CASNGLADMDNEQFF.

The chain links TRBV20-1 to TRBJ1-2; no clear D. V was cut by 0 bases and J by 2 bases, with 10 bases left in between. Germline assignment: CDR1 DFQATT and CDR2 SNEGSKA (reference sequence). This CDR3 is 14 amino acids long. The CDR3 sequence: CSARDLRENYGYTF. In nucleotides, the CDR3 is TGCAGTGCTAGAGATCTTCGGGAAAACTATGGCTACACCTTC.

This clonotype came up a few times. The J gene is TRBJ1-1, the V gene TRBV4-1, with D possibly TRBD1 on 6 matching bases. The CDR3 contains 15 residues. CDR1 and CDR2 (germline): MGHRA, YSYEKL. The V end was cut by 1 base, the J end by 8 bases, with 17 bases between. In DNA, the CDR3 is TGCGCCAGCAGCCAAGTCGGGGGAAGCGGACAGGAAGCTTTCTTT. This sequence encodes CASSQVGGSGQEAFF.

This clonotype showed up just a few times. The CDR3 sequence: CASSLWPPSRSSYNEQFF. The DNA of the CDR3 is TGTGCCAGCAGCTTATGGCCCCCGAGCAGGAGCTCCTACAATGAGCAGTTCTTC. The genes are TRBV7-3 and TRBJ2-1; no reliable D call. The germline V gene encodes CDR1 SGHTA and CDR2 FQGTGA. This CDR3 spans 18 amino acids. V was clipped by 2 bases and J by 0 bases, with 17 bases between them.

This clonotype turned up a few times. The V and J genes are TRBV20-1 and TRBJ1-2, with 7 bases aligning to TRBD1. The CDR3 contains 17 residues. Losses at the gene ends were 1 base for V and 4 bases for J; bases not matched to a gene: 15. Germline CDR1 is DFQATT and CDR2 is SNEGSKA (reference sequence). The CDR3 reads CSARGRTGQRNTYGYTF. In DNA form, the CDR3 reads TGCAGTGCTAGAGGGCGGACGGGACAGCGAAATACCTATGGCTACACCTTC.

The chain couples TRBV6-5 to TRBJ2-3, with TRBD1 matching 7 bases. Trimming at V came to 2 bases and at J to 0 bases, leaving 2 bases not matched to a gene. The V gene's germline CDR1 is MNHEY and CDR2 SVGAGI. The CDR3 has 15 residues. The CDR3 nucleotides read TGTGCCAGCAGTTACGGACAGGCTAGCACAGATACGCAGTATTTT. It codes for CASSYGQASTDTQYF.

This clonotype appeared many times. V usage is TRBV7-8 and J usage is TRBJ2-1; D is ambiguous. The CDR3 loop spans 16 amino acids. Deletions cut 1 base from V and 1 base from J, with 11 bases between. Germline-derived CDR1 and CDR2 are SGHVS and FQNEAQ. The CDR3 loop is CASSLDSGLSYNEQFF. As DNA, the CDR3 is TGTGCCAGCAGCTTAGATTCCGGGTTATCCTACAATGAGCAGTTCTTC.

This clonotype turned up a few times. A much larger clone lies a single base off, so this may be a read error. The V gene is TRBV27, the J gene TRBJ1-5; D is uncertain. Germline lookup yields CDR1 MNHEY and CDR2 SMNVEV (reference sequence). The CDR3 covers 13 residues. V was trimmed by 1 base and J by 3 bases, leaving 4 bases between them. For the CDR3, the DNA is TGTGCCAGCAGTTTATGGTTCAATCAGCCCCAGCATTTT. Protein sequence: CASSLWFNQPQHF.

The chain joins TRBV9 to TRBJ1-5, with D unclear. CDR1 and CDR2 from the germline V gene are SGDLS and YYNGEE. Trimming left V 0 bases short and J 7 bases short, with 8 bases between. The CDR3 runs 13 residues. The DNA for the CDR3 is TGTGCCAGCAGCGTAGGAATGGGCCAGCCCCAGCATTTT. This translates into CASSVGMGQPQHF.

The V and J genes are TRBV6-5 and TRBJ2-2; unclear D gene. V dropped 5 bases and J dropped 3 bases, with 16 bases sitting between them. CDR3 length: 16 residues. Germline values: CDR1 MNHEY, CDR2 SVGAGI. CDR3 DNA sequence: TGTGCCAGCAGTCCCACTGACCAACGGTACACCGGGGAGCTGTTTTTT. It specifies CASSPTDQRYTGELFF.

This chain uses TRBV6-5 with TRBJ1-1; no clear D gene. The germline gives CDR1 MNHEY, CDR2 SVGAGI. The ends were cut back, 2 bases at V and 1 base at J, with 8 bases in the middle. The CDR3 consists of 14 residues. The CDR3 loop is CASSYISPNTEAFF. The CDR3 nucleotides read TGTGCCAGCAGTTACATAAGCCCGAACACTGAAGCTTTCTTT.

This clonotype was seen a few times. The gene calls are TRBV6-5 and TRBJ2-1; maybe TRBD2 (6 bases). Germline V gene data show CDR1 as MNHEY and CDR2 as SVGAGI. This CDR3 region has 13 residues. V was shortened by 7 bases and J by 9 bases, with 16 bases between the two germline ends. DNA for the CDR3: TGTGCCAGCACCCCTGGGGGGACGGTTGAGCAGTTCTTC. Translation: CASTPGGTVEQFF.

This clonotype was seen only a few times. DNA of the CDR3: TGTGCCAGCAGCGGCCCGGTGGTCATAGGCTACACCTTC. Amino acid sequence: CASSGPVVIGYTF. The V gene is TRBV9, the J gene TRBJ1-2, with unresolved D. CDR1 SGDLS and CDR2 YYNGEE come from the germline V gene. This CDR3 has 13 amino acids. Between the trimmed V and J ends, which lost 3 bases and 8 bases, there was a span of 14 bases. Full variable domain (remainder filled in from reference TRBV9 and TRBJ1-2): DSGVTQTPKHLITATGQRVTLRCSPRSGDLSVYWYQQSLDQGLQFLIQYYNGEERAKGNILERFSAQQFPDLHSELNLSSLELGDSALYFCASSGPVVIGYTFGSGTRLTVV.

There are a few counts of this clonotype. This rearrangement joins TRBV6-5 to TRBJ2-4, with no clear D. Germline CDR1 reads MNHEY; CDR2 reads SVGAGI. The CDR3 runs 16 residues. Trimming removed 2 bases from V and 0 bases from J, with 11 bases in between. The CDR3 region is CASSYDPLLAKNIQYF. The CDR3 DNA is TGTGCCAGCAGTTACGATCCGCTTCTAGCCAAAAACATTCAGTACTTC.

The chain employs TRBV5-6 and TRBJ1-1; 10 bases agree with TRBD1. The trim removed 6 bases at V and 1 base at J, leaving 9 bases unmatched. Germline CDR1 reads SGHDT; CDR2 reads YYEEEE. The CDR3 runs to 16 residues. CDR3 sequence: CASTWVGTGANTEAFF. In nucleotides, the CDR3 is TGTGCCAGCACTTGGGTCGGGACAGGGGCGAACACTGAAGCTTTCTTT.